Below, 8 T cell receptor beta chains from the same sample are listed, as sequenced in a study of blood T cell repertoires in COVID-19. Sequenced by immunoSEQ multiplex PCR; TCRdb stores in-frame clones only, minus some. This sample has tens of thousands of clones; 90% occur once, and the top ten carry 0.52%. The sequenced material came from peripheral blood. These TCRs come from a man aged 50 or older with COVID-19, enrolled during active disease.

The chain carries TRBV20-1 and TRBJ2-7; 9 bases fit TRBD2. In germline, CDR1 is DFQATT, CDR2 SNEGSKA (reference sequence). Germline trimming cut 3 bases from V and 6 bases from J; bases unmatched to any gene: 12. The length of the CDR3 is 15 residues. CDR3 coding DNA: TGCAGTGCTAGTTCTAATTTAGCGGGAGCGGGCGAGCAGTACTTC. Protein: CSASSNLAGAGEQYF.

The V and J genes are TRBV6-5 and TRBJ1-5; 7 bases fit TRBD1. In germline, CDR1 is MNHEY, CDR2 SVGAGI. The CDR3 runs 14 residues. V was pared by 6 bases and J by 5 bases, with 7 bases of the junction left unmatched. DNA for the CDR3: TGTGCCAGCAGCTTACAGGGGTCGGATCAGCCCCAGCATTTT. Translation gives CASSLQGSDQPQHF.

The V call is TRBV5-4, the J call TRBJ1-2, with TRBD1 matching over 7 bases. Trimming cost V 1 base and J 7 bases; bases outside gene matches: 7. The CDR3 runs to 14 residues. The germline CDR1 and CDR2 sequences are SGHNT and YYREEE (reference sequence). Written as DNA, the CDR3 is TGTGCCAGCAGCTTGCCCGACAGGGCAGGTGGCTACACCTTC. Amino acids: CASSLPDRAGGYTF.

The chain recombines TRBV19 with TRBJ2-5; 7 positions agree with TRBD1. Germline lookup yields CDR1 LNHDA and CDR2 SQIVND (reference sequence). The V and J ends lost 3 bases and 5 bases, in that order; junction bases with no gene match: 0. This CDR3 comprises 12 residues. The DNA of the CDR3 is TGTGCCAGTAGTATGGACAGGGAGACCCAGTACTTC. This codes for CASSMDRETQYF. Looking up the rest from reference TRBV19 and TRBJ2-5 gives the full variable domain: DGGITQSPKYLFRKEGQNVTLSCEQNLNHDAMYWYRQDPGQGLRLIYYSQIVNDFQKGDIAEGYSVSREKKESFPLTVTSAQKNPTAFYLCASSMDRETQYFGPGTRLLVL.

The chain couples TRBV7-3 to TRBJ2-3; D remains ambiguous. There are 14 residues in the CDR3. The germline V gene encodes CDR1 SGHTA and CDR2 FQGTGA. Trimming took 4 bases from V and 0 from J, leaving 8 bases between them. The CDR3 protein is CASSYDSSTDTQYF. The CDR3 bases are TGTGCCAGCAGCTACGACTCGAGCACAGATACGCAGTATTTT. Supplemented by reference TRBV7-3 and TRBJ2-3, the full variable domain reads GAGVSQTPSNKVTEKGKYVELRCDPISGHTALYWYRQSLGQGPEFLIYFQGTGAADDSGLPNDRFFAVRPEGSVSTLKIQRTERGDSAVYLCASSYDSSTDTQYFGPGTRLTVL.

The CDR3 coding sequence is TGTGCCAGCAGTGAGGGCAGGATTAATTCACCCCTCCACTTT. Residues: CASSEGRINSPLHF. The chain links TRBV2 to TRBJ1-6; D unclear. V was clipped by 3 bases and J by 6 bases, with 9 bases between them. CDR1 is SNHLY and CDR2 is FYNNEI in the germline V gene. This CDR3 is 14 amino acids long.

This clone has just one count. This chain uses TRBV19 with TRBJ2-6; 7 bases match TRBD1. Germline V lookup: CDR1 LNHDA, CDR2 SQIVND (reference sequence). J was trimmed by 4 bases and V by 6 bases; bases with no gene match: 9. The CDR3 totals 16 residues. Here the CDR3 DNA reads TGTGCCAGTAGGTCTGAGGGGGCGGCGGGGGCCAACGTCCTGACTTTC. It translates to CASRSEGAAGANVLTF.

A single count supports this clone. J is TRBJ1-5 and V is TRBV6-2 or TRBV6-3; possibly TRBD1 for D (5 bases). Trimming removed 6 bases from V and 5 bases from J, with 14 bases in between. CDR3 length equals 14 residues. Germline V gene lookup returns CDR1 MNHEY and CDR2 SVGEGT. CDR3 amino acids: CASSSRVFDQPQHF. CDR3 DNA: TGTGCCAGCAGCTCCAGGGTGTTTGATCAGCCCCAGCATTTT.